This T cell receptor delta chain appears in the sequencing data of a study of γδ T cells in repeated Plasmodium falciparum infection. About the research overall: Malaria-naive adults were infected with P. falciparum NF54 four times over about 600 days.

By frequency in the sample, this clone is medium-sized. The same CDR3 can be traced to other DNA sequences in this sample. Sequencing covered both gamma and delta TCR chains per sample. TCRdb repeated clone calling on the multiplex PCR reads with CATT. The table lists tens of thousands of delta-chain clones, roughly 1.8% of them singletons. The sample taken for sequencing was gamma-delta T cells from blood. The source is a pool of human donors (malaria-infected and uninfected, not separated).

The DNA for the CDR3 is TGTGCCTGTGACACCGGTATCGAGTGGGGGATAGATAAACTCATCTTT. This translates into CACDTGIEWGIDKLIF. The chain links TRDV2 to TRDJ1; 9 bases agree with TRDD3. V gave up 0 bases and J gave up 5 bases; unmatched junction bases: 9. This CDR3 comprises 16 residues. In germline, CDR1 is GEAIGNYY, CDR2 EKD.